The 23 T cell receptor beta chains given below trace back to one sample, sequenced in a study of CD8+ T cells in alopecia areata. Sequencing used cDNA as its template, made by extracting RNA and reverse transcribing it. Repertoires were generated with immunoSEQ multiplex PCR, while TCRdb's copy carries only in-frame clones and drops some. In the table there are 250,000 or so clones, roughly two thirds of which are singletons. The sample consisted of CD4+ T cells sorted from blood, taken at week 0. Receptors were obtained from a human donor with alopecia areata.

The chain joins TRBV5-1 to TRBJ1-1; possible D gene TRBD1, 6 bases. CDR1 is SGHRS, CDR2 YFSETQ, per germline. Trimming stripped 0 bases from V and 5 bases from J, with 8 bases between. CDR3 length equals 13 residues. In DNA form, the CDR3 reads TGCGCCAGCAGCTTGGAAACAGGGACTGAAGCTTTCTTT. This sequence encodes CASSLETGTEAFF.

The chain joins TRBV30 to TRBJ1-4, with D possibly matching TRBD1 (6 bases). The V end was cut by 0 bases, the J end by 6 bases, with 11 bases between. The CDR3 has 14 residues. Germline V gene sequence: CDR1 GTSNPN, CDR2 SVGIG (reference sequence). CDR3 in DNA: TGTGCCTGGAGTGTACGGAGGGGGGATGAAAAACTGTTTTTT. It codes for CAWSVRRGDEKLFF.

This chain connects TRBV9 to TRBJ2-1; D unclear. This CDR3 comprises 13 residues. V lost 0 bases and J lost 4, with 5 bases in between. CDR1 is SGDLS, CDR2 YYNGEE, per germline. The CDR3 reads CASSVAPYNEQFF. CDR3 sequence (DNA): TGTGCCAGCAGCGTAGCCCCGTACAATGAGCAGTTCTTC.

This clone has more than one count but fewer than ten. The V and J genes are TRBV12-5 and TRBJ2-6; D not resolved. Germline V gene sequence: CDR1 LGHNT, CDR2 FRNRAP. The CDR3 consists of 15 residues. Between the trimmed V and J ends, which lost 1 base and 2 bases, there was a span of 6 bases. The CDR3: CASGLGTTGANVLTF. The CDR3 DNA sequence: TGTGCTAGTGGTTTGGGGACGACTGGGGCCAACGTCCTGACTTTC.

This clone was seen only a few times. The CDR3, as DNA: TGTGCCTGGAACAGGGCGTCCAATAGCTATGGCTACACCTTC. The encoded protein is CAWNRASNSYGYTF. The rearrangement joins TRBV30 to TRBJ1-2, with a possible D match to TRBD1 (6 bases). This CDR3 contains 14 residues. Trimming shortened V by 4 bases and J by 4 bases, and 16 bases separated the two germline ends. The germline V gene encodes CDR1 GTSNPN and CDR2 SVGIG (reference sequence).

The V and J genes are TRBV4-1 and TRBJ2-1; D is possibly TRBD2 (6 bases). Trimming took off 3 bases at V and 6 bases at J, with 18 bases between the two ends. The CDR3 length is 16 residues. Germline-derived CDR1 and CDR2 are MGHRA and YSYEKL. CDR3 amino acids: CASSQPRAGPGNEQFF. CDR3 bases: TGCGCCAGCAGCCAGCCGAGAGCGGGCCCGGGCAATGAGCAGTTCTTC.

There are a few counts of this clone. This chain uses TRBV29-1 with TRBJ2-1; D uncertain. The CDR3 contains 12 residues. The germline V gene encodes CDR1 SQVTM and CDR2 ANQGSEA. With 4 bases removed from V and 5 bases from J, the gap between germline ends came to 9 bases. CDR3 region: CSVAGPNNEQFF. CDR3 DNA: TGCAGCGTTGCGGGTCCCAACAATGAGCAGTTCTTC.

With respect to this clone: One end of the junction is discordant with germline, which a read error may explain. The gene calls are TRBV30 and TRBJ1-2, with D tentatively TRBD1 (5 bases). CDR3 length equals 12 residues. CDR1 is GTSNPN, CDR2 SVGIG, per germline (reference sequence). The CDR3 reads CAWSVLKGGHHF. DNA of the CDR3: TGTGCCTGGAGTGTATTAAAAGGAGGACACCACTTC.

The rearrangement joins TRBV7-9 to TRBJ2-3; 13 bases match TRBD2. Germline CDR1 and CDR2: SEHNR and FQNEAQ (reference sequence). V shed 5 bases and J 1 base; nucleotides not matched to a gene: 6. The CDR3 runs 17 residues. CDR3 DNA sequence: TGTGCCAGCAGCCAAGGGACTAGCGGGACACGCACAGATACGCAGTATTTT. This codes for CASSQGTSGTRTDTQYF.

The gene calls are TRBV5-1 and TRBJ2-5; perhaps TRBD2 as D (5 bases). CDR1 SGHRS and CDR2 YFSETQ come from the germline V gene. This CDR3 contains 14 residues. Trimming shortened V by 0 bases and J by 9 bases, and 15 bases separated the two germline ends. The CDR3 is CASSLVPGSESQYF. The DNA for the CDR3 is TGCGCCAGCAGCTTGGTCCCGGGGTCTGAGTCCCAGTACTTC. Complete variable domain (other parts from reference TRBV5-1 and TRBJ2-5): KAGVTQTPRYLIKTRGQQVTLSCSPISGHRSVSWYQQTPGQGLQFLFEYFSETQRNKGNFPGRFSGRQFSNSRSEMNVSTLELGDSALYLCASSLVPGSESQYFGPGTRLLVL.

This chain uses TRBV4-2 with TRBJ2-7; a possible D gene is TRBD1 (8 bases). Germline V gene sequence: CDR1 LGHNA, CDR2 YNFKEQ. The CDR3 sequence is 16 residues long. Trimming left V 3 bases short and J 0 bases short, with 15 bases between. The CDR3 region is CASSQGGTGGSYEQYF. In DNA, the CDR3 is TGTGCCAGCAGCCAGGGGGGGACAGGCGGCTCCTACGAGCAGTACTTC.

For this clone: The same CDR3 is also encoded by other DNA sequences in this sample. The chain uses TRBV12-5 and TRBJ2-3; no firm D call. CDR3 size: 12 residues. Germline-derived CDR1 and CDR2 are LGHNT and FRNRAP. With 0 bases removed from V and 4 bases from J, the gap between germline ends came to 2 bases. The CDR3 is CASGLVPDTQYF. CDR3 coding DNA: TGTGCTAGTGGTTTGGTTCCAGATACGCAGTATTTT.

J is TRBJ2-7 and V is TRBV5-1, with 9 bases fitting TRBD1. J gave up 3 bases and V 2 bases, and 6 bases lay outside the gene matches. CDR1 and CDR2 from the germline V gene are SGHRS and YFSETQ. The CDR3 has 15 residues. CDR3 sequence reads: CASSFRDRGSYEQYF. CDR3 bases: TGCGCCAGCAGCTTCCGAGACAGGGGGAGCTACGAGCAGTACTTC.

This clone was detected only a few times. The CDR3 is CASTGGEDTQYF. The CDR3 DNA sequence: TGTGCCAGCACCGGAGGGGAAGATACGCAGTATTTT. The rearrangement joins TRBV27 to TRBJ2-3; D is perhaps TRBD2 (6 bases). The CDR3 covers 12 residues. Germline CDR1 is MNHEY and CDR2 is SMNVEV (reference sequence). Trimming cost V 7 bases and J 5 bases, with 10 bases left between them.

The chain links TRBV30 to TRBJ1-2; 7 bases are a match to TRBD1. Looked up from germline, CDR1 is GTSNPN and CDR2 is SVGIG (reference sequence). The V gene end was trimmed by 1 base and the J gene end by 6 bases; junction bases not matched to a gene: 5. There are 13 residues in the CDR3. CDR3 amino acids: CAWSGTGEDGYTF. The CDR3 DNA follows: TGTGCCTGGAGTGGTACAGGGGAGGATGGCTACACCTTC.

This clone was observed a handful of times. This chain links TRBV4-1 with TRBJ1-2; TRBD1 aligns across 8 bases. Germline lookup yields CDR1 MGHRA and CDR2 YSYEKL. This CDR3 spans 12 amino acids. The J segment lost 4 bases and the V segment lost 5 bases, leaving 0 bases of the junction unmatched. CDR3 amino acids: CASSGQGYGYTF. CDR3 nucleotides: TGCGCCAGCAGCGGACAGGGCTATGGCTACACCTTC.

The chain employs TRBV7-9 and TRBJ2-3; 14 bases fit TRBD2. CDR1 and CDR2 (germline): SEHNR, FQNEAQ (reference sequence). J lost 3 bases, V lost 6 bases, and 8 bases had no gene match. The length of the CDR3 is 17 residues. CDR3 sequence reads: CASRPGTSGGLTDTQYF. The CDR3, as DNA: TGTGCCAGCAGACCCGGGACTAGCGGGGGTCTTACAGATACGCAGTATTTT.

This clone was recorded only once. The germline gene is not matched at one end of the junction; a read error may be the cause. The chain's CDR3 is CASSFPPFTEELFF. Here the CDR3 DNA reads TGTGCCAGCAGCTTTCCCCCCTTCACCGAGGAGCTGTTTTTT. The chain combines TRBV7-2 with TRBJ2-2, with D uncertain. The CDR3 length is 14 residues. CDR1 and CDR2 (germline): SGHTA, FQGNSA.

This clone showed up just a few times. This chain joins TRBV9 and TRBJ1-2, with D hard to call. V lost 4 bases and J 3 bases, leaving 13 bases between the germline ends. The CDR3 covers 14 residues. CDR1 SGDLS and CDR2 YYNGEE come from the germline V gene. CDR3 DNA: TGTGCCAGCAGCCAGGAGAGGGCACACTATGGCTACACCTTC. Translating it yields CASSQERAHYGYTF.

This clone appeared a few times. V and J are TRBV25-1 and TRBJ2-7, with TRBD2 identical over 7 bases. Germline values: CDR1 MGHDK, CDR2 SYGVNS. The length of the CDR3 is 12 residues. J lost 3 bases, V lost 8 bases, and 4 bases had no gene match. As DNA, the CDR3 is TGTGCCAGCCAGACTAGCTTCTACGAGCAGTACTTC. As protein: CASQTSFYEQYF.

This chain joins TRBV27 and TRBJ2-7, with D maybe TRBD2 (5 bases). Per germline, CDR1 MNHEY and CDR2 SMNVEV (reference sequence). Deletions cut 6 bases from V and 7 bases from J, with 13 bases between. The CDR3 loop spans 12 amino acids. CDR3 bases: TGTGCCAGCAGACATCACGGCGGGGAGCAGTACTTC. Its protein is CASRHHGGEQYF.

The J gene is TRBJ2-2, the V gene TRBV2; TRBD1 agrees at 8 bases. The CDR3 is 13 amino acids. Trimming at V came to 7 bases and at J to 3 bases, leaving 1 base not matched to a gene. Germline lookup yields CDR1 SNHLY and CDR2 FYNNEI. The CDR3 protein is CASTQGDTGELFF. The CDR3 DNA follows: TGTGCCAGCACACAGGGGGACACCGGGGAGCTGTTTTTT.

The chain combines TRBV30 with TRBJ1-1; D unclear. Germline V gene sequence: CDR1 GTSNPN, CDR2 SVGIG (reference sequence). With 3 bases removed from V and 5 bases from J, the gap between germline ends came to 10 bases. This CDR3 has 12 residues. The CDR3 region has the DNA TGTGCCTGGAGGAGGGTGACTACTGAAGCTTTCTTT. Amino acids: CAWRRVTTEAFF.